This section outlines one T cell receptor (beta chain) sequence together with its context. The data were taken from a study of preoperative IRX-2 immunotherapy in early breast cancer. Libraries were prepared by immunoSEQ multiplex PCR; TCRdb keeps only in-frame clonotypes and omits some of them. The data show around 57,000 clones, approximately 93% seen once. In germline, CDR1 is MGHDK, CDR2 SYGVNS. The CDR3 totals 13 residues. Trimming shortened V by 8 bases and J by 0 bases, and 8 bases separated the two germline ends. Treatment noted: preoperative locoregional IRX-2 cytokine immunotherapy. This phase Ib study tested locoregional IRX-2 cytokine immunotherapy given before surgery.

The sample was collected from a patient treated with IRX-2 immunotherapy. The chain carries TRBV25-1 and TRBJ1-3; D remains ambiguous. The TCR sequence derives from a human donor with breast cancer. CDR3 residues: CASERSSGNTIYF. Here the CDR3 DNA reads TGTGCCAGCGAACGGTCCTCTGGAAACACCATATATTTT.